These T cell receptor beta chains were read from a single sample in a study of T cell responses to AZD1222 COVID-19 vaccine. TCRdb's copy holds only in-frame clones and misses some; the assay was immunoSEQ multiplex PCR. The sample consists of 150,000 or so clones, over 90% of them appearing once. This sample comprised peripheral blood, obtained 28 days after the second AZD1222 dose. The receptors derive from an adult who received the AZD1222 COVID-19 vaccine. The CDR3 runs from the conserved cysteine through the conserved F or W. The D gene is left open where the match is weak. Expanded clones are given a class, and other clones once, few, many or no size at all.

abundance: .
j_gene: TRBJ2-2
d_gene: TRBD2
v_gene: TRBV2
CDR3aa: CASSVEGLAGTGELFF
CDR3nt: TGTGCCAGCAGTGTAGAGGGACTAGCGGGGACCGGGGAGCTGTTTTTT

abundance: .
j_gene: TRBJ2-7
d_gene: TRBD1
v_gene: TRBV19
CDR3aa: CASSTRTGDEQYF
CDR3nt: TGTGCCAGTAGTACAAGGACAGGGGACGAGCAGTACTTC

abundance: .
j_gene: TRBJ1-2
d_gene: .
v_gene: TRBV5-6
CDR3aa: CASSRLGTESDYTF
CDR3nt: TGTGCCAGCAGCCGCCTTGGGACGGAGTCGGACTACACCTTC

abundance: .
j_gene: TRBJ1-1
d_gene: .
v_gene: TRBV15
CDR3aa: CATRKRETEAFF
CDR3nt: TGTGCCACCAGAAAGAGGGAGACTGAAGCTTTCTTT

abundance: .
j_gene: TRBJ2-7
d_gene: TRBD2
v_gene: TRBV28
CDR3aa: CASSSPSSGGGHEQYF
CDR3nt: TGTGCCAGCAGTTCCCCAAGTAGCGGGGGGGGCCACGAGCAGTACTTC

abundance: .
j_gene: TRBJ1-6
d_gene: TRBD1
v_gene: TRBV13
CDR3aa: CASSSRGLSSYNSPLHF
CDR3nt: TGTGCCAGCAGCTCCAGGGGGCTCAGCTCCTATAATTCACCCCTCCACTTT

abundance: .
j_gene: TRBJ1-4
d_gene: TRBD1
v_gene: TRBV28
CDR3aa: CASTVPRQGRSEKLFF
CDR3nt: TGTGCCAGCACCGTCCCTCGACAGGGACGGAGTGAAAAACTGTTTTTT

abundance: .
j_gene: TRBJ2-7
d_gene: .
v_gene: TRBV6-5
CDR3aa: CASHTQGYEQYF
CDR3nt: TGTGCCAGCCACACCCAGGGTTACGAGCAGTACTTC

abundance: .
j_gene: TRBJ2-7
d_gene: .
v_gene: TRBV2
CDR3aa: CASSRVGQLSRYF
CDR3nt: TGTGCCAGCAGTCGGGTTGGACAGTTAAGTCGGTACTTC

abundance: .
j_gene: TRBJ2-7
d_gene: .
v_gene: TRBV11-2
CDR3aa: CASSSTLVISYEQYF
CDR3nt: TGTGCCAGCAGCTCAACCCTAGTGATCTCCTACGAGCAGTACTTC

abundance: .
j_gene: TRBJ2-1
d_gene: .
v_gene: TRBV7-2
CDR3aa: CASSSLNAGFTYNEQFF
CDR3nt: TGTGCCAGCAGCTCCCTAAACGCGGGGTTCACCTACAATGAGCAGTTCTTC

abundance: .
j_gene: TRBJ1-5
d_gene: .
v_gene: TRBV2
CDR3aa: CASAIRGGYSNQPQHF
CDR3nt: TGTGCCAGCGCAATCCGTGGGGGCTATAGCAATCAGCCCCAGCATTTT

abundance: .
j_gene: TRBJ2-7
d_gene: .
v_gene: TRBV21-1
CDR3aa: CASTPGLAGESYEQYF
CDR3nt: TGTGCCAGCACCCCGGGACTAGCGGGAGAGTCTTACGAGCAGTACTTC

abundance: .
j_gene: TRBJ2-3
d_gene: TRBD2
v_gene: TRBV6-5
CDR3aa: CASSYSASGGRDTQYF
CDR3nt: TGTGCCAGCAGTTACTCGGCTAGCGGGGGGCGAGATACGCAGTATTTT

abundance: few
j_gene: TRBJ1-2
d_gene: TRBD1
v_gene: TRBV6-6
CDR3aa: CASSKGQGGGYTF
CDR3nt: TGTGCCAGCAGTAAGGGACAGGGGGGCGGCTACACCTTC

abundance: .
j_gene: TRBJ1-1
d_gene: .
v_gene: TRBV14
CDR3aa: CASSQDRTGAVKYDIRTEAFF
CDR3nt: TGTGCCAGCAGCCAAGATCGGACCGGGGCTGTAAAATATGACATCCGCACTGAAGCTTTCTTT

abundance: .
j_gene: TRBJ2-7
d_gene: .
v_gene: TRBV11-2
CDR3aa: CASRPTLSYEQYF
CDR3nt: TGTGCCAGCAGGCCGACACTCTCCTACGAGCAGTACTTC

abundance: .
j_gene: TRBJ2-7
d_gene: TRBD2
v_gene: TRBV7-9
CDR3aa: CASSSTGTRNDEQYF
CDR3nt: TGTGCCAGCAGCTCAACCGGGACTAGGAACGACGAGCAGTACTTC

abundance: once
j_gene: TRBJ2-1
d_gene: TRBD1
v_gene: TRBV11-2
CDR3aa: CASRSTGVSYNEQFF
CDR3nt: TGTGCCAGCAGGTCAACAGGGGTCTCCTACAATGAGCAGTTCTTC

abundance: .
j_gene: TRBJ1-2
d_gene: .
v_gene: TRBV5-1
CDR3aa: CASWGRDGYTF
CDR3nt: TGCGCCAGCTGGGGGAGGGATGGCTACACCTTC

abundance: .
j_gene: TRBJ1-1
d_gene: .
v_gene: TRBV7-2
CDR3aa: CASSLVSGKGTEAFF
CDR3nt: TGTGCCAGCAGCTTAGTGTCAGGGAAGGGGACTGAAGCTTTCTTT

abundance: few
j_gene: TRBJ2-1
d_gene: TRBD2
v_gene: TRBV3-1/TRBV3-2
CDR3aa: CASSTLGTSGGYNEQFF
CDR3nt: TGTGCCAGCAGCACCCTAGGGACTAGCGGGGGGTACAATGAGCAGTTCTTC

abundance: .
j_gene: TRBJ1-3
d_gene: .
v_gene: TRBV6-4
CDR3aa: CATQQGNTIYF
CDR3nt: TGTGCCACTCAGCAAGGAAACACCATATATTTT

abundance: once
j_gene: TRBJ1-6
d_gene: TRBD1
v_gene: TRBV27
CDR3aa: CASSLGPGQTGAYNSPLHF
CDR3nt: TGTGCCAGCAGTTTGGGGCCGGGACAGACAGGGGCTTATAATTCACCCCTCCACTTT

abundance: .
j_gene: TRBJ2-7
d_gene: TRBD2
v_gene: TRBV5-1
CDR3aa: CASSLGSGRISEQYF
CDR3nt: TGCGCCAGCAGCTTGGGTAGCGGGAGAATTTCCGAGCAGTACTTC

abundance: .
j_gene: TRBJ1-4
d_gene: .
v_gene: TRBV11-2
CDR3aa: CASSLVFFATNEKLFF
CDR3nt: TGTGCCAGCAGCTTAGTCTTTTTTGCAACTAATGAAAAACTGTTTTTT

abundance: .
j_gene: TRBJ1-2
d_gene: .
v_gene: TRBV7-6
CDR3aa: CASSSYQGFLNYGYTF
CDR3nt: TGTGCCAGCAGCTCATATCAGGGTTTCCTTAACTATGGCTACACCTTC

abundance: .
j_gene: TRBJ2-7
d_gene: .
v_gene: TRBV15
CDR3aa: CATSPGDLYEQYF
CDR3nt: TGTGCCACCAGCCCTGGGGACCTCTACGAGCAGTACTTC

abundance: .
j_gene: TRBJ1-1
d_gene: .
v_gene: TRBV7-9
CDR3aa: CASSSGVGGTEAFF
CDR3nt: TGTGCCAGCAGCTCCGGGGTCGGGGGCACTGAAGCTTTCTTT

abundance: .
j_gene: TRBJ2-5
d_gene: .
v_gene: TRBV7-9
CDR3aa: CASSLLQETQYF
CDR3nt: TGTGCCAGCAGCTTACTCCAAGAGACCCAGTACTTC